The clone carrying this TCR beta chain was detected only a few times. Its antigen is unidentified. CD45RO/CCR7/CD25/CD127/CD95/CD27 sorting isolated CD4+ naive, central memory, regulatory and stem cell-like memory cells. The germline gives CDR1 ENHRY, CDR2 SYGVKD. Trimming took 5 bases from V and 6 from J, leaving 11 bases between them. The CDR3 has 12 amino acids. These data originate in a study of beta chain features in type 1 diabetes. Study at large: On cell yields, gender and age, patients and healthy donors were similar.

Expressed TCRB transcripts were sequenced, since all the RNA that had been isolated was reverse transcribed. Data came from immunoSEQ multiplex PCR; TCRdb stores just in-frame clones and leaves some out. The data hold 300,000 to 350,000 clones, with roughly 8.8% observed a single time. Study-wide results and limits: High TCR expression in some cells could lead to their over-representation in cDNA sequencing. More deletions and fewer insertions at VDJ junctions were found in patients with type 1 diabetes. Moderate yet significant TCRB CDR3 shortening was seen in Type 1 diabetes patients in all four CD4+ subsets.

Sequencing was carried out using central memory CD4+ T cells from blood. This sequence was found in a man under 40 with type 1 diabetes. This chain joins TRBV10-3 and TRBJ2-7; D not certain. In DNA form, the CDR3 reads TGTGCCATCAGTAGTGGCCCCCCCGAGCAGTACTTC. Protein: CAISSGPPEQYF.